Below are 10 T cell receptor beta chains sequenced from a single sample in a study of blood T cell repertoires in COVID-19. TCRdb's table, derived via immunoSEQ multiplex PCR, lists solely in-frame clones and lacks some. The repertoire holds 250,000 to 350,000 clones, approximately 90% seen once, with approximately 0.84% in the top ten. Sequencing was performed on peripheral blood. Receptor source: a man aged 25-45 years with acute or convalescent COVID-19.

V and J are TRBV9 and TRBJ1-3; D is unresolved. With 4 bases removed from V and 0 bases from J, the gap between germline ends came to 11 bases. Germline values: CDR1 SGDLS, CDR2 YYNGEE. CDR3 length: 15 amino acids. CDR3 DNA sequence: TGTGCCAGCAGCCGCGGTAAGAGCTCTGGAAACACCATATATTTT. As protein: CASSRGKSSGNTIYF.

The rearrangement joins TRBV5-1 to TRBJ2-7; tentatively, D is TRBD1 (6 bases). Per germline, CDR1 SGHRS and CDR2 YFSETQ. The CDR3 has 14 amino acids. Trimming stripped 7 bases from V and 6 bases from J, with 20 bases between. This chain's CDR3 is CASAEGGSGGEQYF. CDR3 nucleotide sequence: TGCGCCAGCGCAGAAGGGGGAAGCGGTGGCGAGCAGTACTTC.

The chain recombines TRBV11-1 with TRBJ2-5; 8 bases are a match to TRBD2. The CDR3 covers 14 residues. After removal of 6 bases from V and 1 base from J, the junction contained 4 bases not matched to a gene. The germline V gene has CDR1 SGHAT and CDR2 FQDESV (reference sequence). As DNA, the CDR3 is TGTGCCAGCAGTGGCGGGGGGACCCAAGAGACCCAGTACTTC. This encodes CASSGGGTQETQYF.

The genes are TRBV3-1 (or the pseudogene TRBV3-2) and TRBJ2-3; D gene ambiguous. CDR3 length: 16 residues. The V end lost 0 bases, the J end lost 0 bases, and 10 bases lay between the germline ends. CDR1 and CDR2 from the germline V gene are LGHDT and YNNKEL (reference sequence). The CDR3 nucleotides are TGTGCCAGCAGCCAAGATTGGGCTTCTAGCACAGATACGCAGTATTTT. Translated: CASSQDWASSTDTQYF.

This clone was picked up a small number of times. The chain joins TRBV5-1 to TRBJ1-3; no firm D call. The CDR3 is 17 amino acids. The V gene lost 0 bases and the J gene lost 0 bases, with 13 bases spanning the gap. Looked up from germline, CDR1 is SGHRS and CDR2 is YFSETQ. CDR3 protein: CASSLETGGDSGNTIYF. In DNA, the CDR3 is TGCGCCAGCAGCTTGGAAACTGGCGGGGACTCTGGAAACACCATATATTTT.

The chain couples TRBV29-1 to TRBJ2-5; 9 bases fit TRBD2. The junction had 4 bases not matched to a gene; V was cut back by 6 bases and J by 5 bases. In germline, CDR1 is SQVTM, CDR2 ANQGSEA. CDR3 size: 12 residues. Here the CDR3 reads CSVRTSGETQYF. CDR3 coding DNA: TGCAGCGTACGAACTAGCGGGGAGACCCAGTACTTC.

The V call is TRBV3-1 (or the pseudogene TRBV3-2), the J call TRBJ2-7; 9 bases align to TRBD1. The J segment lost 3 bases and the V segment lost 4 bases, leaving 10 bases of the junction unmatched. The germline V gene has CDR1 LGHDT and CDR2 YNNKEL (reference sequence). The CDR3 has 16 amino acids. CDR3 sequence (DNA): TGTGCCAGCAGCCGATCTATGGGACAGGGAGTCTACGAGCAGTACTTC. Residues: CASSRSMGQGVYEQYF.

CDR3 in amino acids: CASSQPLAGADYEQYF. The CDR3 nucleotides are TGCGCCAGCAGCCAACCACTAGCGGGGGCCGACTACGAGCAGTACTTC. The chain combines TRBV4-1 with TRBJ2-7, with 11 bases identical to TRBD2. The V segment lost 2 bases and the J segment 3 bases; nucleotides outside the gene matches: 6. The CDR3 runs to 16 residues. CDR1 MGHRA and CDR2 YSYEKL come from the germline V gene.

The V and J genes are TRBV15 and TRBJ1-5; D unclear. There are 15 residues in the CDR3. Germline-derived CDR1 and CDR2 are LNHNV and YYDKDF (reference sequence). The germline V and J ends were trimmed by 1 base and 1 base, with 8 bases remaining between them. CDR3 loop: CATSRAPRSNQPQHF. CDR3 DNA sequence: TGTGCCACCAGCAGAGCTCCCCGGAGCAATCAGCCCCAGCATTTT.

This clone has only a few counts. CDR3 nucleotides: TGTGCCAGCAAGGACCTTCTAAGGGGCACCTACGAGCAGTACTTC. Protein: CASKDLLRGTYEQYF. The chain has TRBV6-5 and TRBJ2-7, with D possibly matching TRBD1 (5 bases). The V and J ends lost 7 bases and 2 bases respectively, with 18 bases between them. The germline V gene has CDR1 MNHEY and CDR2 SVGAGI. This CDR3 contains 15 residues.